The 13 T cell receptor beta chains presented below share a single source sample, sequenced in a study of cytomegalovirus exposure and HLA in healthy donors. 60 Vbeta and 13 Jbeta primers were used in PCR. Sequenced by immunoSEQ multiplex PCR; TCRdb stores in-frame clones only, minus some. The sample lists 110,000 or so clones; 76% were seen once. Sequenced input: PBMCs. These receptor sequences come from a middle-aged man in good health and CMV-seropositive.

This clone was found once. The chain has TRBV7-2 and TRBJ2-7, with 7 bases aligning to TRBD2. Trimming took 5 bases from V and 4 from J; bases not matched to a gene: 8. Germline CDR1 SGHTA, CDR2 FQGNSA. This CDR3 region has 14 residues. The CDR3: CASSRGVSAYEQYF. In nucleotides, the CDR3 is TGTGCCAGCAGCCGGGGGGTCTCGGCTTACGAGCAGTACTTC.

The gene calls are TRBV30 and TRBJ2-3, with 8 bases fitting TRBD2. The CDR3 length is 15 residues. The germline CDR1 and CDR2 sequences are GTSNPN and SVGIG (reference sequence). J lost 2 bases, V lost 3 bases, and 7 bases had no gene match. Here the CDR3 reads CAWRRVAGPTDTQYF. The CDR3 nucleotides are TGTGCCTGGAGGAGAGTAGCGGGACCCACAGATACGCAGTATTTT. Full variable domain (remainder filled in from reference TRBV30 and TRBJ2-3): SQTIHQWPATLVQPVGSPLSLECTVEGTSNPNLYWYRQAAGRGLQLLFYSVGIGQISSEVPQNLSASRPQDRQFILSSKKLLLSDSGFYLCAWRRVAGPTDTQYFGPGTRLTVL.

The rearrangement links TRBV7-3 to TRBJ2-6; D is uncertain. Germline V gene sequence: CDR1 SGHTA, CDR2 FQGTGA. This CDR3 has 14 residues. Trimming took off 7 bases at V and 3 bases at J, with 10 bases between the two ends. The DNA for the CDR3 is TGTGCCAGCACCCCAGAAGTTGGGGCCAACGTCCTGACTTTC. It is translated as CASTPEVGANVLTF.

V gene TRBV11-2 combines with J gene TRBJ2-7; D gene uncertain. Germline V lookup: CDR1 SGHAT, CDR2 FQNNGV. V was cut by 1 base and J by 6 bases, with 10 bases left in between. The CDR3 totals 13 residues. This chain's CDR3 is CASSLGPGLEQYF. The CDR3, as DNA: TGTGCCAGCAGCTTAGGGCCAGGCCTCGAGCAGTACTTC.

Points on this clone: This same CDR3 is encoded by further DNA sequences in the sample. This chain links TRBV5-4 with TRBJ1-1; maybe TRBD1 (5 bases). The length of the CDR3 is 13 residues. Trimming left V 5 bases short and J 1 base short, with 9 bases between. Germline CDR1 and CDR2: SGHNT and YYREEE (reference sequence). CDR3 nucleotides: TGTGCCAGCAGTCGTGACAGGAACACTGAAGCTTTCTTT. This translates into CASSRDRNTEAFF.

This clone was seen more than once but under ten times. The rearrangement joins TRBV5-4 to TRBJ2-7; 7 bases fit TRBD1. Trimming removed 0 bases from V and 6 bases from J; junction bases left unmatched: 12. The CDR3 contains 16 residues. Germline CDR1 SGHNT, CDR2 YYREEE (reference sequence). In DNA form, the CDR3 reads TGTGCCAGCAGCTTGGCCACCGGGACAGCCCCCGGCGAGCAGTACTTC. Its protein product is CASSLATGTAPGEQYF. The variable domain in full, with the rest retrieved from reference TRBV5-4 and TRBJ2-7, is ETGVTQSPTHLIKTRGQQVTLRCSSQSGHNTVSWYQQALGQGPQFIFQYYREEENGRGNFPPRFSGLQFPNYSSELNVNALELDDSALYLCASSLATGTAPGEQYFGPGTRLTVT.

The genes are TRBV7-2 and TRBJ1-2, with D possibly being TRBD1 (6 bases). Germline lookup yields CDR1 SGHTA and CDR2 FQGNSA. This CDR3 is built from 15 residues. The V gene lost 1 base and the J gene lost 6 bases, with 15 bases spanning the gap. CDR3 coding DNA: TGTGCCAGCAGCTTAGAACCAGGGGTGACGGATGGCTACACCTTC. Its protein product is CASSLEPGVTDGYTF. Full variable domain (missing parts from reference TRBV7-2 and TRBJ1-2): GAGVSQSPSNKVTEKGKDVELRCDPISGHTALYWYRQSLGQGLEFLIYFQGNSAPDKSGLPSDRFSAERTGGSVSTLTIQRTQQEDSAVYLCASSLEPGVTDGYTFGSGTRLTVV.

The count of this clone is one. CDR3 sequence (DNA): TGTGCCAGCAGGGAGGTAGGTGAACAATTCTACGAGCAGTACTTC. Its translation is CASREVGEQFYEQYF. The chain links TRBV6-5 to TRBJ2-7, with D possibly matching TRBD2 (5 bases). The CDR3 length is 15 residues. Germline loops: CDR1 MNHEY, CDR2 SVGAGI. Trimming stripped 6 bases from V and 3 bases from J, with 18 bases between.

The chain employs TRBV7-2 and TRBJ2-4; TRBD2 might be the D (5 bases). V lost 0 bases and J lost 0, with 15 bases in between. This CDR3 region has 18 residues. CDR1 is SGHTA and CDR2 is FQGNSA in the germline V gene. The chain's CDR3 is CASSLALGLGIAKNIQYF. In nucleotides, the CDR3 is TGTGCCAGCAGCTTAGCCCTAGGACTGGGAATAGCCAAAAACATTCAGTACTTC.

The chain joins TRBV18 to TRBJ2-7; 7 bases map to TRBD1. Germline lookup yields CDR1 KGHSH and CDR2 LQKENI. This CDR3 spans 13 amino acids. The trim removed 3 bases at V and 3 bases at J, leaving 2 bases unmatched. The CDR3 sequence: CASSPGTDYEQYF. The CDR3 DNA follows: TGTGCCAGCTCACCCGGGACAGACTACGAGCAGTACTTC.

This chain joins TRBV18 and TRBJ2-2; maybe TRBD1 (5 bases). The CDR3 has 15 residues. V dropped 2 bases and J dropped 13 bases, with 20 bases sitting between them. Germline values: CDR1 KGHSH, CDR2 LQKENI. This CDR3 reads CASSPSSRTGRVLFF. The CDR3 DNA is TGTGCCAGCTCACCAAGCAGCAGAACAGGTCGGGTGCTGTTTTTT. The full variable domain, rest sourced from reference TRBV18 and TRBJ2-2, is NAGVMQNPRHLVRRRGQEARLRCSPMKGHSHVYWYRQLPEEGLKFMVYLQKENIIDESGMPKERFSAEFPKEGPSILRIQQVVRGDSAAYFCASSPSSRTGRVLFFGEGSRLTVL.

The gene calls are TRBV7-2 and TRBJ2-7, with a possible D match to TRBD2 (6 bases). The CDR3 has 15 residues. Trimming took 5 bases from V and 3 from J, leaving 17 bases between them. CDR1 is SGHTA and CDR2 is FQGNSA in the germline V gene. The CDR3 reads CASSRGTADYYEQYF. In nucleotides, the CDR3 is TGTGCCAGCAGCCGCGGGACGGCGGACTACTACGAGCAGTACTTC.

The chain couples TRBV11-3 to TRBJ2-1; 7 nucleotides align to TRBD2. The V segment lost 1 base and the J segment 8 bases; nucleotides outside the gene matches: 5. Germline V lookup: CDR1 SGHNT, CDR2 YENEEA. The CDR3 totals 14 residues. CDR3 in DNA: TGTGCCAGCAGCTTAGGTGCTGGGAGGGATGAGCAGTTCTTC. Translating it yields CASSLGAGRDEQFF.